The T cell receptor (beta chain) described here comes from a study of T-cell memory formation after mild COVID-19. The CDR3 is 12 amino acids. Trimming took off 4 bases at V and 1 base at J, with 7 bases between the two ends. Germline CDR1 reads SQVTM; CDR2 reads ANQGSEA. One entry per CDR3 protein results from TCRdb running MiXCR on the 5' RACE reads. Of about 400,000 distinct CDR3 sequences listed, 15% to 20% are singletons. This clonotype was seen only a few times. The chain couples TRBV29-1 to TRBJ1-1; no clear D gene. The sequenced material came from PBMCs or a T cell subset sorted from them (not recorded which). This clonotype was sampled from a man aged 18-30 years who had mild COVID-19 (a few samples of this study predate the infection). Cell type and time point are not known. The CDR3 DNA reads as TGCAGCGTTGTCAGGCAGAACACTGAAGCTTTCTTT. It is translated as CSVVRQNTEAFF.